This passage covers 8 T cell receptor beta chains from one sample sequenced in a study of early stage breast cancer tumors. Sequencing used immunoSEQ multiplex PCR; TCRdb keeps in-frame clones, though not all of them. The sample consists of 9,000 to 10,000 clones, around 71% of them appearing once. Sequencing used breast tumor tissue. Every receptor here comes from a person aged 50 to 59 with breast cancer.

This clone was found a few times. V gene TRBV7-6 combines with J gene TRBJ2-1, with TRBD2 matching over 8 bases. This CDR3 is 16 amino acids long. Trimming cost V 5 bases and J 7 bases; bases outside gene matches: 13. Germline V gives CDR1 SGHVS, CDR2 FNYEAQ. CDR3 sequence: CASSHYASGRKNEQFF. In nucleotides, the CDR3 is TGTGCCAGCAGCCACTATGCAAGCGGGAGAAAGAATGAGCAGTTCTTC.

The rearrangement joins TRBV30 to TRBJ2-7; TRBD1 is a possible D gene (6 bases). Germline V gene lookup returns CDR1 GTSNPN and CDR2 SVGIG (reference sequence). The CDR3 totals 11 residues. The V end was cut by 7 bases, the J end by 3 bases, with 10 bases between. The CDR3 coding sequence is TGTGCCTTCATGGACAGCTACGAGCAGTACTTC. Its translation is CAFMDSYEQYF.

By share of the sample, this clone is medium-sized. The rearrangement uses TRBV30 and TRBJ2-2; D might be TRBD1 or TRBD2, each matching 5 bases. Trimming cost V 5 bases and J 6 bases, with 10 bases left between them. CDR3 length equals 12 residues. The germline V gene has CDR1 GTSNPN and CDR2 SVGIG (reference sequence). CDR3 sequence: CAWGGAAGELFF. CDR3 coding DNA: TGTGCCTGGGGGGGAGCGGCCGGGGAGCTGTTTTTT.

The gene calls are TRBV11-1 and TRBJ2-5, with 7 bases aligning to TRBD2. Per germline, CDR1 SGHAT and CDR2 FQDESV (reference sequence). This CDR3 has 14 residues. Trimming at V came to 5 bases and at J to 1 base, leaving 4 bases not matched to a gene. CDR3 nucleotide sequence: TGTGCCAGCAGCGCATCTAGCGGCCAAGAGACCCAGTACTTC. Its translation is CASSASSGQETQYF. The full variable domain, in which reference TRBV11-1 and TRBJ2-5 provide the parts outside the CDR3, is EAEVAQSPRYKITEKSQAVAFWCDPISGHATLYWYRQILGQGPELLVQFQDESVVDDSQLPKDRFSAERLKGVDSTLKIQPAELGDSAMYLCASSASSGQETQYFGPGTRLLVL.

V usage is TRBV30 and J usage is TRBJ2-3; the D is unclear. CDR3 length equals 11 residues. V was cut by 1 base and J by 5 bases, with 4 bases left in between. The germline gives CDR1 GTSNPN, CDR2 SVGIG (reference sequence). As DNA, the CDR3 is TGTGCCTGGAGTGGAGGAGATACGCAGTATTTT. It translates to CAWSGGDTQYF.

In its sample, this clone is medium-sized. This rearrangement joins TRBV11-2 to TRBJ1-2, with 7 positions matching TRBD1. CDR1 and CDR2 (germline): SGHAT, FQNNGV. This CDR3 is 13 amino acids long. V lost 5 bases to trimming and J lost 8 bases; unmatched junction nucleotides: 8. CDR3 in DNA: TGTGCCAGCAGCCAGGGACAGATGGAAGGCTACACCTTC. Translation gives CASSQGQMEGYTF.

This clone was seen a few times. The rearrangement links TRBV28 to TRBJ1-2, with D perhaps matching TRBD1 (6 bases). The V gene lost 5 bases and the J gene lost 4 bases, with 14 bases spanning the gap. The germline V gene has CDR1 MDHEN and CDR2 SYDVKM. The CDR3 is made up of 14 amino acids. The CDR3: CASSPSRDIYGYTF. The CDR3 coding sequence is TGTGCCAGCAGTCCCTCCCGGGACATCTATGGCTACACCTTC.

This chain links TRBV2 with TRBJ2-5; 9 bases agree with TRBD2. CDR1 is SNHLY, CDR2 FYNNEI, per germline. The ends lost 1 base at V and 5 bases at J; junction bases unmatched: 5. This CDR3 spans 15 amino acids. The CDR3 DNA follows: TGTGCCAGCAGTGAAGTTGCGGGGGGGCGGGAGACCCAGTACTTC. Translated: CASSEVAGGRETQYF.